The 26 T cell receptor beta chains in this list originate from one sample, sequenced in a study of blood T cell repertoires in COVID-19. Assay used: immunoSEQ multiplex PCR; TCRdb lists only in-frame clones, some missing. The sample carries tens of thousands of clones, around 79% recorded once. The sequencing sample was made of peripheral blood. These receptors originate from a man older than 75 with active or convalescent COVID-19.

This clone was recorded a few times. The chain combines TRBV7-3 with TRBJ2-2, with D possibly TRBD1 on 6 matching bases. Germline V lookup: CDR1 SGHTA, CDR2 FQGTGA. There are 15 residues in the CDR3. Trimming left V 6 bases short and J 8 bases short, with 19 bases between. CDR3 DNA sequence: TGTGCCAGCAGTTCACTGGACAGCCCCGGGGGGGAGCTGTTTTTT. This gives the protein CASSSLDSPGGELFF.

The chain couples TRBV4-2 to TRBJ2-1; 10 nucleotides line up with TRBD2. Trimming removed 1 base from V and 7 bases from J; junction bases left unmatched: 7. Germline V lookup: CDR1 LGHNA, CDR2 YNFKEQ. This CDR3 contains 16 residues. DNA of the CDR3: TGTGCCAGCAGCCAAGTCCTAGCGGGGGTTGGTAATGAGCAGTTCTTC. It specifies CASSQVLAGVGNEQFF.

The chain is built from TRBV2 and TRBJ2-3, with 7 bases lining up with TRBD2. Germline CDR1 reads SNHLY; CDR2 reads FYNNEI. The CDR3 runs 15 residues. V was pared by 4 bases and J by 1 base, with 5 bases of the junction left unmatched. The CDR3 here is CASSATSSGTDTQYF. The CDR3 bases are TGTGCCAGCAGTGCGACTAGCTCGGGCACAGATACGCAGTATTTT.

The CDR3 nucleotides read TGTGCCAGCAGCAGTTTGAGCCAGGGGGGAACGGGGCAGTACTTC. Amino acid sequence: CASSSLSQGGTGQYF. The rearrangement uses TRBV5-4 and TRBJ2-7; maybe TRBD1 (7 bases). Germline V lookup: CDR1 SGHNT, CDR2 YYREEE (reference sequence). Trimming pared 4 bases from V and 9 bases from J, leaving 23 bases between. The CDR3 length is 15 residues. Filled out from reference TRBV5-4 and TRBJ2-7, the complete variable domain reads ETGVTQSPTHLIKTRGQQVTLRCSSQSGHNTVSWYQQALGQGPQFIFQYYREEENGRGNFPPRFSGLQFPNYSSELNVNALELDDSALYLCASSSLSQGGTGQYFGPGTRLTVT.

This sequence joins TRBV11-2 and TRBJ2-5; the D gene is possibly TRBD1 (5 bases). The ends were cut back, 1 base at V and 5 bases at J, with 14 bases in the middle. The length of the CDR3 is 15 residues. The germline V gene has CDR1 SGHAT and CDR2 FQNNGV. This CDR3 is CASSLASWGRETQYF. CDR3 nucleotides: TGTGCCAGCAGCTTAGCCTCATGGGGCAGGGAGACCCAGTACTTC. Using reference TRBV11-2 and TRBJ2-5 for the parts outside the CDR3, the full variable domain is EAGVAQSPRYKIIEKRQSVAFWCNPISGHATLYWYQQILGQGPKLLIQFQNNGVVDDSQLPKDRFSAERLKGVDSTLKIQPAKLEDSAVYLCASSLASWGRETQYFGPGTRLLVL.

This clone was observed a single time. The chain's CDR3 is CASSPRTDLAKNIQYF. CDR3 nucleotide sequence: TGTGCCAGCTCACCACGGACAGATCTAGCCAAAAACATTCAGTACTTC. The rearrangement joins TRBV18 to TRBJ2-4; tentatively, D is TRBD1 (6 bases). The CDR3 sequence is 16 residues long. The V end lost 1 base, the J end lost 0 bases, and 10 bases lay between the germline ends. Germline CDR1 KGHSH, CDR2 LQKENI.

The rearrangement links TRBV15 to TRBJ2-3; D is unresolved. The germline V and J ends were trimmed by 0 bases and 5 bases, with 9 bases remaining between them. The germline V gene has CDR1 LNHNV and CDR2 YYDKDF (reference sequence). There are 14 residues in the CDR3. CDR3 bases: TGTGCCACCAGCAGAGATAGTCCGAAAGATACGCAGTATTTT. It specifies CATSRDSPKDTQYF.

The count of this clone is one. V usage is TRBV5-4 and J usage is TRBJ1-1, with D maybe TRBD1 (5 bases). CDR1 and CDR2 (germline): SGHNT, YYREEE (reference sequence). Trimming removed 0 bases at V and 0 bases at J, with 9 bases between. This CDR3 has 15 amino acids. The CDR3 nucleotides read TGTGCCAGCAGCTTGGGGGGGGTAATGAACACTGAAGCTTTCTTT. It translates to CASSLGGVMNTEAFF.

The V call is TRBV6-5, the J call TRBJ1-4; weak D call: TRBD1 (5 bases). This CDR3 has 15 amino acids. V lost 6 bases, J lost 3 bases, and 14 bases lay in between. Germline CDR1 and CDR2: MNHEY and SVGAGI. The CDR3 region has the DNA TGTGCCAGCAGAATGTCGGCAGGGTCTAATGAAAAACTGTTTTTT. It yields the protein CASRMSAGSNEKLFF.

V gene TRBV28 combines with J gene TRBJ2-7; the D gene is possibly TRBD1 (6 bases). Deletions cut 8 bases from V and 5 bases from J, with 25 bases between. The CDR3 has 16 amino acids. Germline V gene data show CDR1 as MDHEN and CDR2 as SYDVKM. CDR3 protein: CASVPPLGGIGDEQYF. The DNA of the CDR3 is TGTGCCAGCGTTCCACCATTAGGGGGAATAGGAGACGAGCAGTACTTC.

CDR3 sequence (DNA): TGCGCCAGCAGCCAACTACAGGGAAACTATGGCTACACCTTC. It specifies CASSQLQGNYGYTF. V is TRBV4-3 and J is TRBJ1-2, with D perhaps TRBD1 (6 bases). CDR3 length equals 14 residues. Germline CDR1 and CDR2: LGHNA and YSLEER. Trimming stripped 2 bases from V and 2 bases from J, with 9 bases between.

V gene TRBV2 combines with J gene TRBJ1-5; 10 nucleotides match TRBD1. Germline V gene data show CDR1 as SNHLY and CDR2 as FYNNEI. The CDR3 contains 14 residues. J lost 2 bases, V lost 10 bases, and 5 bases had no gene match. DNA of the CDR3: TGTGCCACCCGGGACAGGGGACGCAATCAGCCCCAGCATTTT. This codes for CATRDRGRNQPQHF.

V usage is TRBV5-1 and J usage is TRBJ2-1, with unresolved D. Trimming cost V 0 bases and J 4 bases, with 11 bases left between them. This CDR3 region has 15 residues. CDR1 is SGHRS and CDR2 is YFSETQ in the germline V gene. The CDR3 DNA follows: TGCGCCAGCAGCTTGGATGGGCTGCCTTACAATGAGCAGTTCTTC. It specifies CASSLDGLPYNEQFF.

Comments on this clone: An end of the junction does not agree with germline; a read error may underlie this. The chain carries TRBV12-3 or TRBV12-4 and TRBJ2-7; TRBD1 matches at 7 bases. The CDR3 totals 13 residues. The CDR3 sequence: CASSLGTDYEQYF. DNA of the CDR3: TGTGCCAGCAGCTTAGGGACAGACTACGAGCAGTACTTC.

The V gene is TRBV7-9, the J gene TRBJ2-7; the D gene is possibly TRBD1 (6 bases). Germline values: CDR1 SEHNR, CDR2 FQNEAQ (reference sequence). The CDR3 is made up of 16 amino acids. With 5 bases removed from V and 4 bases from J, the gap between germline ends came to 21 bases. The CDR3 bases are TGTGCCAGCAGCCTCAATTCCGGGCCAGGGGATTACGAGCAGTACTTC. Residues: CASSLNSGPGDYEQYF.

V usage is TRBV28 and J usage is TRBJ2-4; D may be TRBD1 (6 bases). V shed 4 bases and J shed 6 bases, with 16 bases lying between them. The CDR3 is 15 residues long. Germline lookup yields CDR1 MDHEN and CDR2 SYDVKM. The CDR3 region has the DNA TGTGCCAGCAGTTCACTGGACAGCTCCCGAAACATTCAGTACTTC. Residues: CASSSLDSSRNIQYF.

This clone was seen only once. The chain uses TRBV18 and TRBJ2-5; 14 bases align to TRBD2. This CDR3 contains 17 residues. The V segment lost 4 bases and the J segment 3 bases; nucleotides outside the gene matches: 7. CDR1 and CDR2 (germline): KGHSH, LQKENI. CDR3 loop: CASSRPTSGRAKETQYF. CDR3 DNA: TGTGCCAGCTCACGACCGACTAGCGGGAGGGCGAAAGAGACCCAGTACTTC.

The V and J genes are TRBV6-6 and TRBJ2-7, with TRBD2 identical over 8 bases. CDR1 and CDR2 (germline): MNHNY, SVGAGI (reference sequence). After removal of 2 bases from V and 0 bases from J, the junction contained 6 bases not matched to a gene. The CDR3 contains 16 residues. The CDR3 sequence is CASSYPGGVRSYEQYF. The CDR3 DNA reads as TGTGCCAGCAGTTACCCGGGAGGGGTACGCTCCTACGAGCAGTACTTC.

The V call is TRBV28, the J call TRBJ1-5; D is unclear. Trimming removed 2 bases at V and 2 bases at J, with 10 bases between. Germline V gene lookup returns CDR1 MDHEN and CDR2 SYDVKM. The CDR3 totals 15 residues. CDR3 loop: CASSLQAWGNQPQHF. CDR3 bases: TGTGCCAGCAGTTTACAGGCCTGGGGCAATCAGCCCCAGCATTTT.

V is TRBV4-2 and J is TRBJ2-1, with 8 nucleotides matching TRBD2. Germline V gives CDR1 LGHNA, CDR2 YNFKEQ. Losses at the gene ends were 0 bases for V and 4 bases for J; bases not matched to a gene: 5. This CDR3 region has 16 residues. The CDR3 coding sequence is TGTGCCAGCAGCCAAGATGAGGTAGCGGGATACAATGAGCAGTTCTTC. Its protein product is CASSQDEVAGYNEQFF.

The chain is built from TRBV9 and TRBJ2-5, with 12 nucleotides matching TRBD2. The CDR3 has 18 amino acids. Looked up from germline, CDR1 is SGDLS and CDR2 is YYNGEE. Trimming removed 5 bases from V and 4 bases from J; junction bases left unmatched: 15. This CDR3 is CASSRRGASGGAGETQYF. The CDR3 DNA sequence: TGTGCCAGCAGTCGCCGAGGGGCTAGCGGGGGGGCCGGAGAGACCCAGTACTTC.

This clone was observed a handful of times. This chain uses TRBV5-1 with TRBJ1-2; TRBD1 is a possible D gene (5 bases). CDR1 and CDR2 (germline): SGHRS, YFSETQ. This CDR3 contains 13 residues. V lost 4 bases and J lost 4, with 11 bases in between. The CDR3 sequence: CASSPGGGYGYTF. CDR3 DNA: TGCGCCAGCAGCCCTGGGGGGGGCTATGGCTACACCTTC. The entire variable domain, with the rest obtained from reference TRBV5-1 and TRBJ1-2, is as follows: KAGVTQTPRYLIKTRGQQVTLSCSPISGHRSVSWYQQTPGQGLQFLFEYFSETQRNKGNFPGRFSGRQFSNSRSEMNVSTLELGDSALYLCASSPGGGYGYTFGSGTRLTVV.

The V gene is TRBV19, the J gene TRBJ1-4; perhaps TRBD1 as D (6 bases). Per the germline V gene, CDR1 is LNHDA and CDR2 is SQIVND (reference sequence). This CDR3 has 17 amino acids. V shed 3 bases and J shed 0 bases, with 14 bases lying between them. The CDR3 DNA reads TGTGCCAGTAGTATGGGAACAGGGATTGCAACTAATGAAAAACTGTTTTTT. This gives the protein CASSMGTGIATNEKLFF.

This rearrangement joins TRBV28 to TRBJ1-5, with 9 bases aligning to TRBD1. The CDR3 runs 15 residues. Germline lookup yields CDR1 MDHEN and CDR2 SYDVKM. Trimming cost V 2 bases and J 7 bases; bases outside gene matches: 6. This chain's CDR3 is CASSLRDRVRQPQHF. The DNA for the CDR3 is TGTGCCAGCAGTTTAAGGGACAGGGTCAGGCAGCCCCAGCATTTT.

The CDR3 protein is CASSDDGGGTGELFF. DNA for the CDR3: TGTGCCAGCAGTGATGACGGGGGTGGGACCGGGGAGCTGTTTTTT. This chain uses TRBV2 with TRBJ2-2; D may be TRBD2 (6 bases). The CDR3 is 15 residues long. Germline loops: CDR1 SNHLY, CDR2 FYNNEI. Trimming took off 3 bases at V and 5 bases at J, with 13 bases between the two ends.

The chain uses TRBV9 and TRBJ2-1; 15 bases are shared with TRBD2. Germline CDR1 SGDLS, CDR2 YYNGEE. The CDR3 consists of 18 residues. V dropped 4 bases and J dropped 1; count of bases not matched to a gene: 6. The CDR3 region has the DNA TGTGCCAGCAGCTACGGACTAGCGGGAGGGGGTTCCTACAATGAGCAGTTCTTC. Its translation: CASSYGLAGGGSYNEQFF.